Below are 19 T cell receptor beta chains sequenced from a single sample in a study of control samples from healthy donors and cancer patients. Assay used: immunoSEQ multiplex PCR; TCRdb lists only in-frame clones, some missing. Among roughly 100,000 clones listed, under 90% were seen once. The sequenced material came from blood. The receptors derive from a woman aged 45 to 65 in good health.

V usage is TRBV19 and J usage is TRBJ1-2, with 8 bases aligning to TRBD1. This CDR3 contains 15 residues. CDR1 is LNHDA, CDR2 SQIVND, per germline (reference sequence). V shed 4 bases, J shed 8 bases, and the junction held 12 bases outside the gene matches. The CDR3 DNA is TGTGCCAGTAGTAGGACAGGGATAAATCAAGGGGGCTACACCTTC. Translated, it gives CASSRTGINQGGYTF.

The chain is built from TRBV4-1 and TRBJ1-6; TRBD1 is a possible D gene (5 bases). Looked up from germline, CDR1 is MGHRA and CDR2 is YSYEKL. The CDR3 is made up of 15 amino acids. V lost 1 base to trimming and J lost 7 bases, with 11 bases between them. This CDR3 reads CASSQVRGWNSPLHF. Written as DNA, the CDR3 is TGCGCCAGCAGCCAAGTACGGGGGTGGAATTCACCCCTCCACTTT.

The chain carries TRBV14 and TRBJ2-7; no definite D call. Trimming stripped 0 bases from V and 2 bases from J, with 5 bases between. The CDR3 extends over 13 amino acids. Germline V CDR1 and CDR2: SGHDN, FVKESK. CDR3 in amino acids: CASSQDFPYEQYF. CDR3 DNA: TGTGCCAGCAGCCAAGACTTCCCCTACGAGCAGTACTTC.

This sequence joins TRBV19 and TRBJ1-4; 7 bases agree with TRBD1. V shed 7 bases, J shed 0 bases, and the junction held 2 bases outside the gene matches. This CDR3 spans 14 amino acids. Germline CDR1 and CDR2: LNHDA and SQIVND (reference sequence). For the CDR3, the DNA is TGTGCCAGTACGACAGGGACAACTAATGAAAAACTGTTTTTT. Its protein is CASTTGTTNEKLFF.

This chain uses TRBV2 with TRBJ2-6; D gene unclear. Germline-derived CDR1 and CDR2 are SNHLY and FYNNEI. CDR3 size: 14 residues. Trimming pared 3 bases from V and 4 bases from J, leaving 7 bases between. CDR3 residues: CASSDVRGANVLTF. CDR3 sequence (DNA): TGTGCCAGCAGTGATGTGAGAGGGGCCAACGTCCTGACTTTC.

The chain combines TRBV6-5 with TRBJ1-3, with a weak D call TRBD1 (6 bases). V shed 2 bases and J shed 2 bases, with 13 bases lying between them. The CDR3 sequence is 16 residues long. CDR1 MNHEY and CDR2 SVGAGI come from the germline V gene. As DNA, the CDR3 is TGTGCCAGCAGTTACACCAATACAGGGACTGGAAACACCATATATTTT. This sequence encodes CASSYTNTGTGNTIYF.

The chain combines TRBV28 with TRBJ1-5, with no clear D. V was clipped by 4 bases and J by 1 base, with 5 bases between them. Germline lookup yields CDR1 MDHEN and CDR2 SYDVKM. This CDR3 spans 13 amino acids. CDR3 loop: CASSSTSNQPQHF. CDR3 sequence (DNA): TGTGCCAGCAGTTCGACCAGCAATCAGCCCCAGCATTTT.

V and J are TRBV19 and TRBJ1-2; the D gene is possibly TRBD1 (5 bases). Germline CDR1 is LNHDA and CDR2 is SQIVND (reference sequence). This CDR3 is built from 13 residues. The V gene lost 4 bases and the J gene lost 8 bases, with 14 bases spanning the gap. The CDR3: CASSNRLMRGYTF. In DNA form, the CDR3 reads TGTGCCAGTAGTAACAGGCTAATGCGAGGCTACACCTTC.

The genes are TRBV11-2 and TRBJ1-4, with 10 positions matching TRBD1. CDR1 SGHAT and CDR2 FQNNGV come from the germline V gene. V was clipped by 4 bases and J by 7 bases; unmatched bases: 3. The CDR3 runs to 14 residues. CDR3 protein: CASSWDRGSEKLFF. CDR3 nucleotides: TGTGCCAGCAGCTGGGACAGGGGAAGTGAAAAACTGTTTTTT.

This rearrangement joins TRBV28 to TRBJ1-5; D is possibly TRBD1 (6 bases). CDR1 and CDR2 (germline): MDHEN, SYDVKM. V was pared by 8 bases and J by 4 bases, with 18 bases between. This CDR3 contains 15 residues. For the CDR3, the DNA is TGTGCCAGCGGAGTAGCGTCCCAGGGGAATCAGCCCCAGCATTTT. This translates into CASGVASQGNQPQHF.

J is TRBJ2-5 and V is TRBV5-6, with a possible D match to TRBD1 (6 bases). This CDR3 has 13 amino acids. V was pared by 4 bases and J by 4 bases, with 11 bases between. Germline CDR1 is SGHDT and CDR2 is YYEEEE. The CDR3 region has the DNA TGTGCCAGCAGCCTCCAGGGGACAGAGACCCAGTACTTC. It encodes CASSLQGTETQYF.

V and J are TRBV11-2 and TRBJ2-3; a possible D gene is TRBD2 (6 bases). The CDR3 contains 15 residues. Per the germline V gene, CDR1 is SGHAT and CDR2 is FQNNGV. Between the trimmed V and J ends, which lost 2 bases and 1 base, there was a span of 10 bases. The CDR3 protein is CASSLRGDGTDTQYF. The CDR3 DNA reads TGTGCCAGCAGCTTACGCGGGGACGGCACAGATACGCAGTATTTT. Combining the CDR3 with reference TRBV11-2 and TRBJ2-3 gives the whole variable domain EAGVAQSPRYKIIEKRQSVAFWCNPISGHATLYWYQQILGQGPKLLIQFQNNGVVDDSQLPKDRFSAERLKGVDSTLKIQPAKLEDSAVYLCASSLRGDGTDTQYFGPGTRLTVL.

V and J are TRBV5-1 and TRBJ2-7; possibly TRBD1 for D (5 bases). Germline CDR1 reads SGHRS; CDR2 reads YFSETQ. V was cut by 4 bases and J by 0 bases, with 11 bases left in between. This CDR3 is 14 amino acids long. DNA for the CDR3: TGCGCCAGCAGCGAATGGACACCCTCCTACGAGCAGTACTTC. Its protein product is CASSEWTPSYEQYF.

The chain employs TRBV9 and TRBJ2-3; 8 bases map to TRBD1. J was trimmed by 10 bases and V by 3 bases; bases with no gene match: 4. Germline assignment: CDR1 SGDLS and CDR2 YYNGEE. This CDR3 comprises 12 residues. The CDR3 loop reads CASSASGGAQYF. The CDR3 DNA sequence: TGTGCCAGCAGCGCCTCAGGGGGCGCGCAGTATTTT. The full variable domain, with the rest looked up from reference TRBV9 and TRBJ2-3, is DSGVTQTPKHLITATGQRVTLRCSPRSGDLSVYWYQQSLDQGLQFLIQYYNGEERAKGNILERFSAQQFPDLHSELNLSSLELGDSALYFCASSASGGAQYFGPGTRLTVL.

As regards this clone: A read error may account for a junction end that differs from germline. This chain links TRBV11-3 with TRBJ2-2, with D possibly TRBD1 on 6 matching bases. CDR3 size: 16 residues. The V gene's germline CDR1 is SGHNT and CDR2 YENEEA. CDR3 sequence: CASSLGRGTRHRGAVF. The CDR3 DNA is TGTGCCAGCAGCTTAGGAAGAGGGACAAGGCACCGGGGAGCTGTTTTT.

CDR3 amino acids: CASSLLRGLGNTIYF. DNA for the CDR3: TGTGCCAGCAGCCTCTTGAGGGGTTTGGGAAACACCATATATTTT. V gene TRBV28 combines with J gene TRBJ1-3; a possible D gene is TRBD1 (5 bases). V gave up 6 bases and J gave up 4 bases, with 16 bases separating them. Per the germline V gene, CDR1 is MDHEN and CDR2 is SYDVKM. This CDR3 contains 15 residues.

V is TRBV19 and J is TRBJ2-1; TRBD1 is a possible D gene (6 bases). In germline, CDR1 is LNHDA, CDR2 SQIVND (reference sequence). V lost 7 bases, J lost 0 bases, and 13 bases lay in between. The CDR3 runs to 15 residues. CDR3 coding DNA: TGTGCCAGTAAACCCGACAGGAGCTCCTACAATGAGCAGTTCTTC. Amino acid sequence: CASKPDRSSYNEQFF.

CDR3 amino acids: CASSQGQGDEKLFF. CDR3 DNA sequence: TGTGCCAGCAGTCAGGGACAGGGGGATGAAAAACTGTTTTTT. The rearrangement links TRBV2 to TRBJ1-4; 11 positions agree with TRBD1. Germline CDR1 SNHLY, CDR2 FYNNEI. The CDR3 has 14 amino acids. V gave up 5 bases and J gave up 6 bases; unmatched junction bases: 2.

The rearrangement uses TRBV7-9 and TRBJ1-3; D gene ambiguous. With 3 bases removed from V and 0 bases from J, the gap between germline ends came to 6 bases. The CDR3 extends over 14 amino acids. CDR1 and CDR2 (germline): SEHNR, FQNEAQ (reference sequence). The CDR3 spells CASSLTGSGNTIYF. The DNA for the CDR3 is TGTGCCAGCAGCTTGACGGGCTCTGGAAACACCATATATTTT.